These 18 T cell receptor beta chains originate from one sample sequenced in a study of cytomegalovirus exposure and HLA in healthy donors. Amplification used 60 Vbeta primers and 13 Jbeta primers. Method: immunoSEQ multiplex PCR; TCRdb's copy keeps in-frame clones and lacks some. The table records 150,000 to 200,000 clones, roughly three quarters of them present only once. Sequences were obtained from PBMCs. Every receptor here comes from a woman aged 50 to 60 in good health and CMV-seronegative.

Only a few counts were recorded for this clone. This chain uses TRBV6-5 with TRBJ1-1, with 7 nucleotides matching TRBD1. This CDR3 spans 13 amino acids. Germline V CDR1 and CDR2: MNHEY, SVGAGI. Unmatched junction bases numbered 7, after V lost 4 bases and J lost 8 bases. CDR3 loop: CASSSNAGQEAFF. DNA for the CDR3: TGTGCCAGCAGTTCAAATGCGGGACAGGAAGCTTTCTTT.

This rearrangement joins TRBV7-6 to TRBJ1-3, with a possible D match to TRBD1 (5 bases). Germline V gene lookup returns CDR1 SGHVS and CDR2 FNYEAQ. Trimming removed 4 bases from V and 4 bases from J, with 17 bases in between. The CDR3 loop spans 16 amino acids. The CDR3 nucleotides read TGTGCCAGCAGCTCTGGGACTCCCACCTCGGGAAACACCATATATTTT. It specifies CASSSGTPTSGNTIYF.

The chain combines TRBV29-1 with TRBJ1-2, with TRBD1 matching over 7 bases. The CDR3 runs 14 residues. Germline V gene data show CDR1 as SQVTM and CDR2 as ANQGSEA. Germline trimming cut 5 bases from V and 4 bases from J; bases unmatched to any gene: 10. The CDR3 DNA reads TGCAGCGTTTCCCAAGGGGGCGTCGGCTATGGCTACACCTTC. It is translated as CSVSQGGVGYGYTF. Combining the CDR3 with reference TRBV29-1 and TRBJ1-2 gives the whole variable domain SAVISQKPSRDICQRGTSLTIQCQVDSQVTMMFWYRQQPGQSLTLIATANQGSEATYESGFVIDKFPISRPNLTFSTLTVSNMSPEDSSIYLCSVSQGGVGYGYTFGSGTRLTVV.

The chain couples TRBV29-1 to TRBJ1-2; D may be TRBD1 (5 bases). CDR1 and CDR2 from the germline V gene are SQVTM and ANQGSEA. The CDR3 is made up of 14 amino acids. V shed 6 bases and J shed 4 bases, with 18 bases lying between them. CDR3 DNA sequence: TGCAGCGTCCTGACAGAATCAAGGAGCTATGGCTACACCTTC. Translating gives CSVLTESRSYGYTF. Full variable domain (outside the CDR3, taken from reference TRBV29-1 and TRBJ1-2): SAVISQKPSRDICQRGTSLTIQCQVDSQVTMMFWYRQQPGQSLTLIATANQGSEATYESGFVIDKFPISRPNLTFSTLTVSNMSPEDSSIYLCSVLTESRSYGYTFGSGTRLTVV.

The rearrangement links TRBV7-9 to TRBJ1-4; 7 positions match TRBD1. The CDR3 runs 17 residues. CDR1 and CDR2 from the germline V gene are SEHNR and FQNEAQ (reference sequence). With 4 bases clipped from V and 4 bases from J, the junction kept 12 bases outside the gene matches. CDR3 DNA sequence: TGTGCCAGCAGCTACACACTCCAGGGGGGTGGTAATGAAAAACTGTTTTTT. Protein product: CASSYTLQGGGNEKLFF.

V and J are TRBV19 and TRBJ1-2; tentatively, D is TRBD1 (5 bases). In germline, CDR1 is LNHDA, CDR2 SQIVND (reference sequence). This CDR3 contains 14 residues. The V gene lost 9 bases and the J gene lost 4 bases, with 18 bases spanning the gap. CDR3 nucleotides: TGTGCCAGCCTAAAAGTGGGGCAGCTCTATGGCTACACCTTC. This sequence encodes CASLKVGQLYGYTF.

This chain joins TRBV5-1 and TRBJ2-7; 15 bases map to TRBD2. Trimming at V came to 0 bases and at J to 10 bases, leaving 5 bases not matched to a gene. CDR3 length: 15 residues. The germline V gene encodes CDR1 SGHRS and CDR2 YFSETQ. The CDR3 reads CASSLGPGLAGGQYF. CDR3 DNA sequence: TGCGCCAGCAGCTTGGGGCCGGGACTAGCGGGAGGACAGTACTTC.

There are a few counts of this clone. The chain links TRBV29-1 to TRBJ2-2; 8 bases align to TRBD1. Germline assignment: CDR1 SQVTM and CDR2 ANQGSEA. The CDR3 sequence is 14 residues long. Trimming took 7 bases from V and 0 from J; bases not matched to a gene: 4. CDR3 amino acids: CSGGQGSNTGELFF. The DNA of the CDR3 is TGCAGCGGTGGACAGGGTTCGAACACCGGGGAGCTGTTTTTT.

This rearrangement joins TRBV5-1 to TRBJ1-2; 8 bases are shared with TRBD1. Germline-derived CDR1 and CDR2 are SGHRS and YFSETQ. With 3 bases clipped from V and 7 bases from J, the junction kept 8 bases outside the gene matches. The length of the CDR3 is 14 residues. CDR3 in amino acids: CASSSGQGASGYTF. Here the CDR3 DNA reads TGCGCCAGCAGCTCCGGACAGGGAGCGAGTGGCTACACCTTC.

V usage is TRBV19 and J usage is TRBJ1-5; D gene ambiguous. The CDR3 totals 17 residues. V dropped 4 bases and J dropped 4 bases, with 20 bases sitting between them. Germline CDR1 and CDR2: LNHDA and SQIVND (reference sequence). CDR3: CASSTPFRVGANQPQHF. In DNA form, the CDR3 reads TGTGCCAGTAGTACTCCATTTCGGGTAGGAGCAAATCAGCCCCAGCATTTT.

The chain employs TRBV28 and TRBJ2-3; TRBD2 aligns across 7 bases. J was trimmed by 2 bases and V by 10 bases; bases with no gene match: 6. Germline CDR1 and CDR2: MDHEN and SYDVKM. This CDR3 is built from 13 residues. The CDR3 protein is CAISSGLTDTQYF. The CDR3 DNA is TGTGCCATTTCTAGCGGACTCACAGATACGCAGTATTTT.

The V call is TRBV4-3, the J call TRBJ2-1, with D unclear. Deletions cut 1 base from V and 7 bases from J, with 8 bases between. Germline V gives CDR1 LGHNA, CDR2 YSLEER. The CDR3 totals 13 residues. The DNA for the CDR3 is TGCGCCAGCAGCCAAGGACGGGTGAATGAGCAGTTCTTC. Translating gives CASSQGRVNEQFF.

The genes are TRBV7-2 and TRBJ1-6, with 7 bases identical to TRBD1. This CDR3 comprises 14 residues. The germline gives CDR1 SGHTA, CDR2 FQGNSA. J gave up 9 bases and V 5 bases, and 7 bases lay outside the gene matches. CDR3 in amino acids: CASSPPGQTSPLHF. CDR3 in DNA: TGTGCCAGCAGCCCACCGGGACAGACTTCACCCCTCCACTTT. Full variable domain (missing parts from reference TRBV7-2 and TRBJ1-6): GAGVSQSPSNKVTEKGKDVELRCDPISGHTALYWYRQSLGQGLEFLIYFQGNSAPDKSGLPSDRFSAERTGGSVSTLTIQRTQQEDSAVYLCASSPPGQTSPLHFGNGTRLTVT.

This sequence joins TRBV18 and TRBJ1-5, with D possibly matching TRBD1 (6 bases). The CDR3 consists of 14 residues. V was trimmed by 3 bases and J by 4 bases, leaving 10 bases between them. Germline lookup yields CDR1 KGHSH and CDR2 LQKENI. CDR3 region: CASSPDSLNQPQHF. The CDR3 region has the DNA TGTGCCAGCTCACCGGACAGTCTAAATCAGCCCCAGCATTTT. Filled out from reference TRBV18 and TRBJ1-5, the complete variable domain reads NAGVMQNPRHLVRRRGQEARLRCSPMKGHSHVYWYRQLPEEGLKFMVYLQKENIIDESGMPKERFSAEFPKEGPSILRIQQVVRGDSAAYFCASSPDSLNQPQHFGDGTRLSIL.

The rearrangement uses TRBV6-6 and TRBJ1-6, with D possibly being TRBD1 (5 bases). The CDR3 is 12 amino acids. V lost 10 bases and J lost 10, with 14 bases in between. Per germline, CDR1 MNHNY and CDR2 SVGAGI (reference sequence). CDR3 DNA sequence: TGTGCCACCGGAGTAGGGGTATCACCCCTCCACTTT. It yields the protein CATGVGVSPLHF.

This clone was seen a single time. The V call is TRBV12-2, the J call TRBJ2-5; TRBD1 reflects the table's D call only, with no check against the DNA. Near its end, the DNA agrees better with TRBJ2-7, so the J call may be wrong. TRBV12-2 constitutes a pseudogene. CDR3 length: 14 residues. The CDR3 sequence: CASRRDSFSYEQYF. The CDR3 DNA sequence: TGTGCAAGTCGCCGGGACAGTTTTAGCTACGAGCAGTACTTC.

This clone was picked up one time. The CDR3 DNA is TGTGCCAGTAGTATCCGACTAGCGGGGCCCTACGAGCAGTACTTC. It translates to CASSIRLAGPYEQYF. The chain has TRBV19 and TRBJ2-5, with TRBD2 matching over 11 bases. The J call could be wrong; TRBJ2-7 is a better fit for the DNA end. This CDR3 comprises 15 residues. CDR1 is LNHDA, CDR2 SQIVND, per germline (reference sequence).

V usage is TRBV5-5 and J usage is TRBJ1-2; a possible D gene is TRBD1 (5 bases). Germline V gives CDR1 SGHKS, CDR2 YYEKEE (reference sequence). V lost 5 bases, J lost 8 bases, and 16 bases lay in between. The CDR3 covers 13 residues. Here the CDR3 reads CASSNWEGLGYTF. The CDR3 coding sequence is TGTGCCAGCAGTAACTGGGAGGGGCTCGGCTACACCTTC.